This T cell receptor beta chain came from a study of T-cell memory formation after mild COVID-19. In germline, CDR1 is DFQATT, CDR2 SNEGSKA (reference sequence). The V end was cut by 3 bases, the J end by 2 bases, with 14 bases between. This CDR3 is 15 amino acids long. Overall study results and limits: Mainly CM and EM harbored the contracting CD4+ clones; mainly EMRA harbored the CD8+ ones.

cDNA libraries for TCR alpha and TCR beta, carrying sample barcodes and UMIs, came from 5'RACE with constant-segment primers. TCRdb processed the 5' RACE reads anew with MiXCR; each CDR3 protein has one entry. The sample holds around 450,000 distinct CDR3 sequences, roughly 20% seen once. Concerning this clonotype itself: The antigen is unknown.

The chain couples TRBV20-1 to TRBJ2-1; the D gene is possibly TRBD2 (7 bases). The sequence was collected from an adult woman who had mild COVID-19 (a few samples of this study predate the infection). Cell type and time point are not known. Sequenced material: PBMCs or a T cell subset sorted from them (not recorded which). For the CDR3, the DNA is TGCAGTGCTAGTGAGGGGGGGCCTACCTACAATGAGCAGTTCTTC. It encodes CSASEGGPTYNEQFF.